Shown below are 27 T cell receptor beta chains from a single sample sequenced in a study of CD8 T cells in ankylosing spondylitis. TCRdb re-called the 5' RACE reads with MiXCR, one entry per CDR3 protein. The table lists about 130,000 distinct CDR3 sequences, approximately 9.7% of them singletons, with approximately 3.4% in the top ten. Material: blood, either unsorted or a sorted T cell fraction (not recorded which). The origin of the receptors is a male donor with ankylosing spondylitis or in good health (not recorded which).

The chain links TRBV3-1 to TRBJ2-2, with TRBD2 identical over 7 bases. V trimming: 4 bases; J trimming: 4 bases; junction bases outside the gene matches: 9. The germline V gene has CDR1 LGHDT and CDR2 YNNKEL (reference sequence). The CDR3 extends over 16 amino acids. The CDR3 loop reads CASSLPGTTFTGELFF. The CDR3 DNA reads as TGTGCCAGCAGCCTTCCCGGGACTACGTTCACCGGGGAGCTGTTTTTT. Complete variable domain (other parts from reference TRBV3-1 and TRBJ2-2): DTAVSQTPKYLVTQMGNDKSIKCEQNLGHDTMYWYKQDSKKFLKIMFSYNNKELIINETVPNRFSPKSPDKAHLNLHINSLELGDSAVYFCASSLPGTTFTGELFFGEGSRLTVL.

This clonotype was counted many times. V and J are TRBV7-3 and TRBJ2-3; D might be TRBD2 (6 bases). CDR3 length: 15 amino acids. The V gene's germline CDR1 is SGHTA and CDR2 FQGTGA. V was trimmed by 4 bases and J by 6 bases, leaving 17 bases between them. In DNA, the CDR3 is TGTGCCAGCAGCTCCCGGGGGACTTTAAAGGATACGCAGTATTTT. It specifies CASSSRGTLKDTQYF.

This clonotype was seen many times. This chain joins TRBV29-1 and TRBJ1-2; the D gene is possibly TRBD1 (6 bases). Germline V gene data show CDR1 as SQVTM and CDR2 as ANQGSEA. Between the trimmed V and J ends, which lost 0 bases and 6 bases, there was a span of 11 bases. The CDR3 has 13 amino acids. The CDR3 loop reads CSVEEGTGHGYTF. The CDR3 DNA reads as TGCAGCGTTGAAGAAGGCACAGGGCATGGCTACACCTTC.

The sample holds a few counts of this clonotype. This CDR3 reads CASSPLTGGLIGTADTQYF. The CDR3 coding sequence is TGCGCCAGCAGCCCCCTTACGGGAGGATTAATTGGGACCGCAGATACGCAGTATTTT. The chain links TRBV5-1 to TRBJ2-3; TRBD2 matches 7 bases. V lost 4 bases, J lost 4 bases, and 21 bases stayed unmatched. This CDR3 comprises 19 residues. The germline gives CDR1 SGHRS, CDR2 YFSETQ.

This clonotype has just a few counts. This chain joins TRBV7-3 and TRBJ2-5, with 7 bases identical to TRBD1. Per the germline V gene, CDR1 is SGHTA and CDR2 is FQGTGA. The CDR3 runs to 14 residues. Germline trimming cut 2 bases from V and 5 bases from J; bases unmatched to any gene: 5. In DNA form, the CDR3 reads TGTGCCAGCAGCTTAGGACAGGATATGGAGACCCAGTACTTC. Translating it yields CASSLGQDMETQYF. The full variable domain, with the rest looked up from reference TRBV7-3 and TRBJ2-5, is GAGVSQTPSNKVTEKGKYVELRCDPISGHTALYWYRQSLGQGPEFLIYFQGTGAADDSGLPNDRFFAVRPEGSVSTLKIQRTERGDSAVYLCASSLGQDMETQYFGPGTRLLVL.

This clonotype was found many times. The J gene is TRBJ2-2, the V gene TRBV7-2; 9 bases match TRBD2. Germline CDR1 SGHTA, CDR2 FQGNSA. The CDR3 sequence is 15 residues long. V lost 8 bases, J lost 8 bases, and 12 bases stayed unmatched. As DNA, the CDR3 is TGTGCCAGCTCCTTGCGGGAGGGCCTAGGAGGGGAGCTGTTTTTT. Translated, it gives CASSLREGLGGELFF.

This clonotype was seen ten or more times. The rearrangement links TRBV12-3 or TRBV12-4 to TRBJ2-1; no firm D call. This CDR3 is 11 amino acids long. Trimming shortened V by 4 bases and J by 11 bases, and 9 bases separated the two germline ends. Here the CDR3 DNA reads TGTGCCAGCAGTTGGGCTACTCAGCAGTTCTTC. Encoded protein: CASSWATQQFF.

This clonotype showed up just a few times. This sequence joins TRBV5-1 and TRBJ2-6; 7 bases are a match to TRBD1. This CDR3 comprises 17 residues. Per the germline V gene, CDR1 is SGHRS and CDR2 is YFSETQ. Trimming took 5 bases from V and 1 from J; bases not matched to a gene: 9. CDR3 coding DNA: TGCGCCAGCAGGCCCGGGACAGCAGGTTCTGGGGCCAACGTCCTGACTTTC. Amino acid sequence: CASRPGTAGSGANVLTF.

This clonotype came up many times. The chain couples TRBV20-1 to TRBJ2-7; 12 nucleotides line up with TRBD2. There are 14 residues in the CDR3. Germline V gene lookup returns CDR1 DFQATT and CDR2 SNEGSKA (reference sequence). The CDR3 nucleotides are TGCAGCGTTCAACCGGGACTAGCGGGTTACGAGCAGTACTTC. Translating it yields CSVQPGLAGYEQYF.

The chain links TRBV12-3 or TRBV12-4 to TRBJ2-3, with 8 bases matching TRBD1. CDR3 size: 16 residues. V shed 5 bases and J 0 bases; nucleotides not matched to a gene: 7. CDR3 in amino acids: CASSGQGRPSTDTQYF. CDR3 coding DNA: TGTGCCAGCAGTGGACAGGGACGTCCTAGCACAGATACGCAGTATTTT.

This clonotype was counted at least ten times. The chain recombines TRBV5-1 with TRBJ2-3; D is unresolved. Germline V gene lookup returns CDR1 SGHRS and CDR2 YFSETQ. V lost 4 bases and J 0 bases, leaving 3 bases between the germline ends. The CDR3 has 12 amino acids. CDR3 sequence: CASSASTDTQYF. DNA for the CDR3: TGCGCCAGCAGCGCCAGCACAGATACGCAGTATTTT.

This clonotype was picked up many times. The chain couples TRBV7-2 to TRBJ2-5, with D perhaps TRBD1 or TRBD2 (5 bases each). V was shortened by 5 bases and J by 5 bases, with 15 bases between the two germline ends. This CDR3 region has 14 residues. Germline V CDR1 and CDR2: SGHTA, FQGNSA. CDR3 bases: TGTGCCAGCAGCCTCCTCGGGGCGCGGGAGACCCAGTACTTC. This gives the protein CASSLLGARETQYF.

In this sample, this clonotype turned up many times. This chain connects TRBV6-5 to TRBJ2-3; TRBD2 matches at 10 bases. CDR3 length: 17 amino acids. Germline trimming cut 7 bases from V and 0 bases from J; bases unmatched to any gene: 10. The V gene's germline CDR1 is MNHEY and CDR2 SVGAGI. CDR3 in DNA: TGTGCCAGCACGTTCGGGGCTAGCGGGAGTAGCACAGATACGCAGTATTTT. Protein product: CASTFGASGSSTDTQYF.

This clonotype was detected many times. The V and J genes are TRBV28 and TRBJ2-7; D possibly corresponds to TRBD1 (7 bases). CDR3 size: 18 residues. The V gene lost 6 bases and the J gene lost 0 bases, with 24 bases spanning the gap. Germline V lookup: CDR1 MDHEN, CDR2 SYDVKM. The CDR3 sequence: CASSLWWVRGANSYEQYF. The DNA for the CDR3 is TGTGCCAGCAGCCTGTGGTGGGTCAGGGGGGCTAACTCCTACGAGCAGTACTTC.

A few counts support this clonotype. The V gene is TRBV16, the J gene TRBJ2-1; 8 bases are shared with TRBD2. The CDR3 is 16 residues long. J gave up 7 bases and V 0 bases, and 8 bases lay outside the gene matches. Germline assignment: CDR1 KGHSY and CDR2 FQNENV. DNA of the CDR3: TGTGCCAGCAGCCAATCGCCTAGCGGGTGGGTAAATGAGCAGTTCTTC. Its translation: CASSQSPSGWVNEQFF.

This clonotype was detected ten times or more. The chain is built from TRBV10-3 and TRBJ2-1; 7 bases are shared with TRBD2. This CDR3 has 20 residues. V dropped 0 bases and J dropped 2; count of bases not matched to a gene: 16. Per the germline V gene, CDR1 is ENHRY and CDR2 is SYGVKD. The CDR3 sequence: CAISESGGIAESMTYNEQFF. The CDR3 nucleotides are TGTGCCATCAGTGAGTCCGGGGGGATAGCGGAAAGTATGACCTACAATGAGCAGTTCTTC.

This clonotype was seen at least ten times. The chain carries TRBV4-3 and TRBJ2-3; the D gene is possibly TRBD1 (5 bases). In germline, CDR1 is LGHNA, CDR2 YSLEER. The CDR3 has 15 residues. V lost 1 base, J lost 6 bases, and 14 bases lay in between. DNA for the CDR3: TGCGCCAGCAGCCAAGCAGGGTCGAGCTGGGATACGCAGTATTTT. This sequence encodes CASSQAGSSWDTQYF.

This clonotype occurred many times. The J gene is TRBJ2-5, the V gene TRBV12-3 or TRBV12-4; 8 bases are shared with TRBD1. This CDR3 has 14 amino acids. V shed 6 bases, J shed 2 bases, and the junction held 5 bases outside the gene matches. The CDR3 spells CASSRDRQQETQYF. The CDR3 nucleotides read TGTGCCAGCAGCCGGGACAGGCAACAAGAGACCCAGTACTTC.

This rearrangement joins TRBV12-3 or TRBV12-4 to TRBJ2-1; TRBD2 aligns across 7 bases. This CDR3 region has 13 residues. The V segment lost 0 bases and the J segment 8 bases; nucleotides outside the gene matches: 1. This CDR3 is CASSLAGGYEQFF. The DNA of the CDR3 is TGTGCCAGCAGTTTAGCGGGAGGGTATGAGCAGTTCTTC.

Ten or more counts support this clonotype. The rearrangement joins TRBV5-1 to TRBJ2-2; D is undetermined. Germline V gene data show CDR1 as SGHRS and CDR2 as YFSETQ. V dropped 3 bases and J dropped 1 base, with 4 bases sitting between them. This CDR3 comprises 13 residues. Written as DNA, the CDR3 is TGCGCCAGCAGCTCGGGGAACACCGGGGAGCTGTTTTTT. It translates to CASSSGNTGELFF.

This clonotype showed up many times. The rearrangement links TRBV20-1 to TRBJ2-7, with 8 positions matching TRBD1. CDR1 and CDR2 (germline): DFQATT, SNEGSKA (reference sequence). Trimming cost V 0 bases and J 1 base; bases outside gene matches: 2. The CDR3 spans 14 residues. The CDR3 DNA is TGCAGTGCTAGAGAGGACAGGGAGTCCTACGAGCAGTACTTC. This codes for CSAREDRESYEQYF.

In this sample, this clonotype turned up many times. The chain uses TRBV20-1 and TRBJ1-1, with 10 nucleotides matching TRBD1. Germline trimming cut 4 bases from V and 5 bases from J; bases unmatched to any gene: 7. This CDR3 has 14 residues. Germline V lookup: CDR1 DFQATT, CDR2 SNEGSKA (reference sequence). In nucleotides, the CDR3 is TGCAGTGCTACCGGGACAGGGGTATCGACTGAAGCTTTCTTT. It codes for CSATGTGVSTEAFF.

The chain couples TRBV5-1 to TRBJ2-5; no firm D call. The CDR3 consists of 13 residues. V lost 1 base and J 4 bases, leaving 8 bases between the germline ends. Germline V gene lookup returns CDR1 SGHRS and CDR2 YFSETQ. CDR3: CASSLPGGETQYF. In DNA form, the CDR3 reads TGCGCCAGCAGCTTGCCCGGTGGAGAGACCCAGTACTTC.

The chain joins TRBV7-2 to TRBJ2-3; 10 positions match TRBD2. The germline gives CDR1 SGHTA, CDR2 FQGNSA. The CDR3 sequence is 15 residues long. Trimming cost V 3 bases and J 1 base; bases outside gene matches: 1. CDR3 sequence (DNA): TGTGCCAGCAGCTTCGGGACTAGCGGCACAGATACGCAGTATTTT. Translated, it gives CASSFGTSGTDTQYF.

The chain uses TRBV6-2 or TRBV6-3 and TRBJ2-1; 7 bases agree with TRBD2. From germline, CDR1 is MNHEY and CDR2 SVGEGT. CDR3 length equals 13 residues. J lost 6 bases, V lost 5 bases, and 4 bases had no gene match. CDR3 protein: CASSSREVNEQFF. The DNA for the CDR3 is TGTGCCAGCAGTAGTCGGGAGGTCAATGAGCAGTTCTTC.

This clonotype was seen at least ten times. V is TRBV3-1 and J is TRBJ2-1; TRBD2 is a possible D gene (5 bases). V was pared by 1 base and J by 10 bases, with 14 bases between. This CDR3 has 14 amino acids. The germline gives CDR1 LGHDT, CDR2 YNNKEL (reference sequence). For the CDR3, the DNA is TGTGCCAGCAGCCAAGCCTCTCAACGGAGGGAGCAGTTCTTC. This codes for CASSQASQRREQFF.

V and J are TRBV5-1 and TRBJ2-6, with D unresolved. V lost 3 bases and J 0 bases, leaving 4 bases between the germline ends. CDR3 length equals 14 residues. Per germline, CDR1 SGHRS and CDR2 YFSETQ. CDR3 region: CASSSTSGANVLTF. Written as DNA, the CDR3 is TGCGCCAGCAGCTCCACCTCTGGGGCCAACGTCCTGACTTTC.